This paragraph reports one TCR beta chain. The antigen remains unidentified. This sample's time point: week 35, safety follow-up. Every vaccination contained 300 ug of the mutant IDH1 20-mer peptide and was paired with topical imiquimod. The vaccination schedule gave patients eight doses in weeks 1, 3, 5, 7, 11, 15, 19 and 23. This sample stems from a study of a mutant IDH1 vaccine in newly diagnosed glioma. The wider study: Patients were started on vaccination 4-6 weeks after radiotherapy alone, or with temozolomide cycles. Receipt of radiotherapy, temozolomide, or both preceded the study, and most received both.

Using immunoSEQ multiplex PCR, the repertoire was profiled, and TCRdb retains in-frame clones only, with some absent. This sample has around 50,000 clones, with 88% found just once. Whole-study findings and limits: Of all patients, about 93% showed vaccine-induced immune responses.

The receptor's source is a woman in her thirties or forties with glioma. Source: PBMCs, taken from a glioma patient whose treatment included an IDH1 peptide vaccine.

The CDR3 sequence: CASSEALRETQYF. The CDR3 DNA reads TGTGCCAGCAGTGAAGCGCTTCGAGAGACCCAGTACTTC. The rearrangement links TRBV2 to TRBJ2-5; D is unresolved. The CDR3 extends over 13 amino acids. Germline V gene data show CDR1 as SNHLY and CDR2 as FYNNEI. V was pared by 0 bases and J by 4 bases, with 6 bases between.